The source of this T cell receptor (beta chain) is a study of shared clonotypes between healthy human individuals. Study outcomes and limitations: The naive CD4 repertoires of a few donors were compared, and approximately 5% of clonotypes were shared. Represented diversity, genetic and exposure-history alike, was limited by few donors. Researchers found naive subsets generally carried larger estimated richness than memory subsets.

This CDR3 has 17 residues. Germline V CDR1 and CDR2: SGDLS, YYNGEE. V was trimmed by 0 bases and J by 14 bases, leaving 24 bases between them. Sequencing used immunoSEQ multiplex PCR; TCRdb keeps in-frame clones, though not all of them. The table lists 1,500,000 or so clones, over 95% of them singletons. As concerns this clone: The antigen remains unidentified.

The chain combines TRBV9 with TRBJ1-6; D might be TRBD1 (6 bases). The sequenced sample was naive CD4+ T cells sorted from blood. Subset given: CD45RA+ positively selected. This TCR came from a man younger than 45 in good health. CDR3 in amino acids: CASSVAQGRPPMDTLHF. DNA for the CDR3: TGTGCCAGCAGCGTAGCACAGGGACGGCCCCCGATGGACACCCTCCACTTT.